This TCR beta chain comes out of a study of blood T cell repertoires in COVID-19 (dated by TCRdb to the early 2020s). Looking at the study overall: Samples covering the acute and convalescent phases of COVID-19 were provided by collaborators in the United States, Italy and Spain. Where available, HLA class I and class II types were obtained from metadata supplied by the sample provider rather than from assay-based typing. The repertoires were released in a freely available public database meant as a resource for research on the immune response to SARS-CoV-2. Samples were obtained from the ongoing ImmuneRACE study (first 160 participants) and from over 1,000 subjects provided by 6 global collaborators. Nearly every sample came with metadata listing a de-identified subject ID, COVID-19 status, age in years and sex. The material from the prospective study consisted of cDNA or gDNA derived from T cells, B-cell-depleted T cells, or PBMCs. The dataset comprised deeply sampled blood TCRbeta repertoires from subjects exposed to, actively infected with, or recovered from COVID-19.

In the case of this clone: The antigen it recognizes is unknown. No clone much larger than this one lies a single base away; base qualities are absent.

Collaborating institutions collected whole blood in K2EDTA tubes following their own protocols. For TCRbeta analysis, collaborators shipped samples in one of three forms: frozen whole blood, isolated PBMCs, or DNA extracted from either of those sample types. V was cut back by 3 bases and J by 0 bases, leaving a gap of 14 bases between them. Including cysteine and phenylalanine, the CDR3 has 16 amino acids. Only CDR3 DNA is held: 48 bases, read in frame from base 1. The germline V gene provides CDR1 SGHDT and CDR2 YYEEEE. TCRbeta CDR3 regions were amplified from genomic DNA by means of the immunoSEQ Assay, a bias-controlled multiplex PCR. Processing in the source paper ran as follows. The number of nucleated cells in each sample was estimated by amplification of reference gene primers within the assay. To quantify the absolute abundance of each unique TCRbeta CDR3 rearrangement, sequence reads were collapsed and filtered. Productive Simpson clonality was computed per sample as the square root of Simpson's diversity index over productive rearrangements. Sourced from immuneACCESS, this table was stored by TCRdb with only in-frame sequences that have V and J called. A share of the clones is absent; for the studies checked, an unresolved V gene accounts for under half, and the remainder has no known explanation. The V and J calls and clone size are taken from that table; D and trimming were inferred from the DNA. Present in this sample are about 120,000 clones, more than 75% of which were seen just once. 3% to 5% of the sample goes to the ten largest clones.

Overall results and qualifications from the work: The quantity of clinical and demographic metadata differed by source and by participant and was supplied without curation.

Material: peripheral blood. The chain joins TRBV5-6 to TRBJ2-3; matching of 5 bases hints at TRBD1 as the D gene. This clonotype was sampled from a man aged 55-75 years with acute or convalescent COVID-19. The CDR3: CASSSSLGLSTDTQYF. The nucleotide sequence is given as TGTGCCAGCAGCTCCTCACTGGGGCTAAGCACAGATACGCAGTATTTT.